The source of this T cell receptor (beta chain) is a study of technical replicates of blood from several donors. V was clipped by 5 bases and J by 0 bases, with 6 bases between them. CDR1 is KGHSH and CDR2 is LQKENI in the germline V gene. The CDR3 is 13 amino acids. The protocol was immunoSEQ multiplex PCR, while the TCRdb copy is restricted to in-frame clones and leaves out a portion. In the table there are 60,000 to 80,000 clones, roughly 86% of which are singletons. This clone was picked up one time. The material sequenced was PBMCs. The chain links TRBV18 to TRBJ2-3, with D unclear. The origin of this receptor is a human donor in good health. Some clones in this sample may be carry-over from other donors' samples. In DNA form, the CDR3 reads TGTGCCAGCTCAGTGCAGAGCACAGATACGCAGTATTTT. It codes for CASSVQSTDTQYF. Looking up the rest from reference TRBV18 and TRBJ2-3 gives the full variable domain: NAGVMQNPRHLVRRRGQEARLRCSPMKGHSHVYWYRQLPEEGLKFMVYLQKENIIDESGMPKERFSAEFPKEGPSILRIQQVVRGDSAAYFCASSVQSTDTQYFGPGTRLTVL.